These 28 T cell receptor beta chains share one sample of origin, sequenced in a study of blood T cells in healthy people across ages. The authors ran a second PCR of 7 to 11 cycles using a sample-barcoded 5' primer and a J-beta primer mix. TCRdb re-called the 5' RACE reads with MiXCR, one entry per CDR3 protein. The table shows around 800,000 distinct CDR3 sequences, with around a quarter occurring only once. The same sample was also studied in work on T cells of mothers and their children.

Sequenced sample: blood. All receptors derive from a boy younger than 18 in good health.

The chain combines TRBV7-6 with TRBJ2-6, with D tentatively TRBD1 (7 bases). V was shortened by 2 bases and J by 0 bases, with 20 bases between the two germline ends. Germline V lookup: CDR1 SGHVS, CDR2 FNYEAQ. This CDR3 contains 20 residues. The CDR3 nucleotides read TGTGCCAGCAGCTTATTGGATGCGGGACAGATCAGCTCTGGGGCCAACGTCCTGACTTTC. Amino acids: CASSLLDAGQISSGANVLTF.

This chain connects TRBV19 to TRBJ2-5, with D perhaps TRBD1 (6 bases). The J call may be wrong; the DNA end is better matched by TRBJ2-7. Germline CDR1 reads LNHDA; CDR2 reads SQIVND (reference sequence). The CDR3 has 15 residues. Here the CDR3 reads CASRQWDISYYEQYF. Here the CDR3 DNA reads TGTGCCAGTCGGCAGTGGGACATCAGCTACTACGAGCAGTACTTC.

V is TRBV20-1 and J is TRBJ2-7; 7 bases match TRBD1. Germline CDR1 and CDR2: DFQATT and SNEGSKA (reference sequence). This CDR3 is 14 amino acids long. The junction had 10 bases not matched to a gene; V was cut back by 5 bases and J by 3 bases. The CDR3 spells CSAERTGQVYEQYF. CDR3 DNA: TGCAGTGCTGAGCGGACAGGACAAGTCTACGAGCAGTACTTC.

This clonotype showed up just once. This chain uses TRBV4-1 with TRBJ2-5; D may be TRBD1 (6 bases). Matching the DNA end better, TRBJ2-7 makes the J call doubtful. Germline loops: CDR1 MGHRA, CDR2 YSYEKL. This CDR3 has 17 amino acids. For the CDR3, the DNA is TGCGCCAGCAGCCAAGATAGTGTACAGGGAGCCTCCTACGAGCAGTACTTC. Protein sequence: CASSQDSVQGASYEQYF.

In this sample, this clonotype turned up a few times. The chain combines TRBV28 with TRBJ2-5; unclear D gene. The CDR3 spans 14 residues. CDR1 is MDHEN, CDR2 SYDVKM, per germline. V dropped 2 bases and J dropped 5 bases, with 12 bases sitting between them. The CDR3 here is CASSLKRRRETQYF. CDR3 DNA sequence: TGTGCCAGCAGTTTAAAAAGGCGACGGGAGACCCAGTACTTC.

On this clonotype: Given the absence of the conserved phenylalanine or tryptophan at the CDR3 end, a read error is likely. J is TRBJ2-6 and V is TRBV7-2, with D unresolved. The germline V gene has CDR1 SGHTA and CDR2 FQGNSA. The germline V and J ends were trimmed by 2 bases and 1 base, with 3 bases remaining between them. There are 14 residues in the CDR3. The CDR3 DNA reads TGTGCCAGCAGCTTAAGGTCTGGGGCCAACGTCCTGACTCTC. It specifies CASSLRSGANVLTL.

The chain employs TRBV20-1 and TRBJ2-3; D is ambiguous. Trimming took 6 bases from V and 5 from J, leaving 9 bases between them. In germline, CDR1 is DFQATT, CDR2 SNEGSKA (reference sequence). This CDR3 is 11 amino acids long. CDR3 amino acids: CSALVGDTQYF. CDR3 nucleotide sequence: TGCAGTGCCTTGGTGGGAGATACGCAGTATTTT.

This clonotype was detected only a few times. The V gene is TRBV28, the J gene TRBJ2-7; D uncertain. Germline-derived CDR1 and CDR2 are MDHEN and SYDVKM. This CDR3 contains 13 residues. V shed 6 bases and J shed 2 bases, with 11 bases lying between them. CDR3 protein: CASRPGSTYEQYF. DNA of the CDR3: TGTGCCAGCAGGCCCGGGTCTACCTACGAGCAGTACTTC.

This clonotype was detected a few times. The chain carries TRBV6-5 and TRBJ1-6, with D maybe TRBD1 (5 bases). The CDR3 is 13 amino acids. The germline V and J ends were trimmed by 4 bases and 10 bases, with 11 bases remaining between them. The germline CDR1 and CDR2 sequences are MNHEY and SVGAGI. The CDR3: CASSWGSKSPLHF. CDR3 DNA sequence: TGTGCCAGCAGTTGGGGCTCGAAATCACCCCTCCACTTT.

V gene TRBV20-1 combines with J gene TRBJ2-1, with 12 bases fitting TRBD2. V lost 2 bases to trimming and J lost 2 bases; unmatched junction nucleotides: 1. This CDR3 comprises 15 residues. CDR1 is DFQATT and CDR2 is SNEGSKA in the germline V gene (reference sequence). This CDR3 is CSARTSGRTYNEQFF. The CDR3 DNA sequence: TGCAGTGCTAGAACTAGCGGGAGGACCTACAATGAGCAGTTCTTC.

The chain uses TRBV27 and TRBJ2-7; the D is unclear. The J call is in doubt because the DNA end fits TRBJ2-1 better. Germline loops: CDR1 MNHEY, CDR2 SMNVEV (reference sequence). The CDR3 length is 13 residues. DNA of the CDR3: TGTGCCAGCAGTTCCCGTGAGAGGAATGAGCAGTTCTTC. This gives the protein CASSSRERNEQFF.

The chain employs TRBV7-9 and TRBJ2-5, with D perhaps TRBD2 (7 bases). The end of the DNA aligns better with TRBJ2-1, so the J call may be wrong. The CDR3 consists of 13 residues. From germline, CDR1 is SEHNR and CDR2 FQNEAQ (reference sequence). In DNA, the CDR3 is TGTGTCCCCGGCGGGGGCACCTACAATGAGCAGTTCTTC. Its translation: CVPGGGTYNEQFF.

This clonotype was seen a few times. The gene calls are TRBV6-6 and TRBJ2-4; D possibly corresponds to TRBD2 (6 bases). V was pared by 3 bases and J by 3 bases, with 9 bases between. In germline, CDR1 is MNHNY, CDR2 SVGAGI (reference sequence). The CDR3 covers 14 residues. The CDR3 is CASSYGGGKNIQYF. DNA for the CDR3: TGTGCCAGCAGTTATGGGGGAGGCAAAAACATTCAGTACTTC.

This clonotype was seen more than once but under ten times. V and J are TRBV5-1 and TRBJ2-1, with 10 bases fitting TRBD2. This CDR3 spans 15 amino acids. The V gene's germline CDR1 is SGHRS and CDR2 YFSETQ. The V gene end was trimmed by 3 bases and the J gene end by 9 bases; junction bases not matched to a gene: 9. CDR3 protein: CASSSSGGEETEQFF. CDR3 coding DNA: TGCGCCAGCAGCTCCAGCGGGGGGGAAGAAACTGAGCAGTTCTTC.

This clonotype turned up a few times. The rearrangement links TRBV18 to TRBJ2-5; D is perhaps TRBD2 (5 bases). Germline assignment: CDR1 KGHSH and CDR2 LQKENI. The CDR3 covers 16 residues. Deletions cut 3 bases from V and 6 bases from J, with 20 bases between. Written as DNA, the CDR3 is TGTGCCAGCTCACCGTTAGCGCATTTGCCAGTAAAGACCCAGTACTTC. This translates into CASSPLAHLPVKTQYF.

CDR3 in amino acids: CASSQDQISYEQYF. As DNA, the CDR3 is TGTGCCAGCAGCCAAGATCAGATCTCCTACGAGCAGTACTTC. The V gene is TRBV3-1, the J gene TRBJ2-7; no definite D call. The CDR3 consists of 14 residues. The germline V gene has CDR1 LGHDT and CDR2 YNNKEL (reference sequence). Trimming took off 0 bases at V and 0 bases at J, with 6 bases between the two ends.

The J gene is TRBJ2-6, the V gene TRBV6-1; D gene uncertain. This CDR3 region has 15 residues. Germline CDR1 reads MNHNS; CDR2 reads SASEGT. The ends were cut back, 8 bases at V and 0 bases at J, with 11 bases in the middle. The DNA of the CDR3 is TGTGCCAGCGGAGCGAACCGCTCTGGGGCCAACGTCCTGACTTTC. It encodes CASGANRSGANVLTF.

The rearrangement uses TRBV7-2 and TRBJ2-2, with 9 positions matching TRBD1. The CDR3 has 17 amino acids. The V and J ends lost 5 bases and 1 base, in that order; junction bases with no gene match: 8. Germline CDR1 is SGHTA and CDR2 is FQGNSA. Written as DNA, the CDR3 is TGTGCCAGCAGCCCGCTTCACAGGGGGCAGAACACCGGGGAGCTGTTTTTT. Protein: CASSPLHRGQNTGELFF.

The genes are TRBV12-3 or TRBV12-4 and TRBJ2-7; D is ambiguous. The CDR3 loop spans 11 amino acids. V was pared by 7 bases and J by 4 bases, with 8 bases between. This chain's CDR3 is CASTADYEQYF. The CDR3 bases are TGTGCCAGCACCGCAGATTACGAGCAGTACTTC.

This chain uses TRBV25-1 with TRBJ2-3, with 9 bases that match TRBD2. V lost 4 bases and J lost 2; bases outside the gene matches: 4. CDR3 size: 15 residues. Germline V gives CDR1 MGHDK, CDR2 SYGVNS. The CDR3 DNA sequence: TGTGCCAGCAGTGCCCTAGCGGGAAACACAGATACGCAGTATTTT. Its translation is CASSALAGNTDTQYF.

The chain employs TRBV5-5 and TRBJ2-1; D is possibly TRBD1 or TRBD2 (5 bases each). Germline assignment: CDR1 SGHKS and CDR2 YYEKEE (reference sequence). The CDR3 is made up of 14 amino acids. The V and J ends lost 0 bases and 6 bases respectively, with 10 bases between them. The CDR3 sequence: CASSLGGAINEQFF. The CDR3 nucleotides are TGTGCCAGCAGCTTGGGAGGGGCTATCAATGAGCAGTTCTTC. Full variable domain (remainder filled in from reference TRBV5-5 and TRBJ2-1): DAGVTQSPTHLIKTRGQQVTLRCSPISGHKSVSWYQQVLGQGPQFIFQYYEKEERGRGNFPDRFSARQFPNYSSELNVNALLLGDSALYLCASSLGGAINEQFFGPGTRLTVL.

On this clonotype: A read error may be the cause here, since a much bigger clone is one base away. The chain is built from TRBV12-3 or TRBV12-4 and TRBJ2-1, with D tentatively TRBD2 (5 bases). The J call is uncertain, as TRBJ2-7 better fits the DNA end. This CDR3 contains 14 residues. CDR3 amino acids: CASSLAGEVGEQYF. CDR3 bases: TGTGCCAGCAGTTTAGCGGGAGAGGTTGGTGAGCAGTACTTC.

V is TRBV28 and J is TRBJ2-7; D not certain. Trimming shortened V by 6 bases and J by 6 bases, and 12 bases separated the two germline ends. Germline-derived CDR1 and CDR2 are MDHEN and SYDVKM. The CDR3 loop spans 12 amino acids. CDR3 protein: CASRSNRFEQYF. The CDR3 nucleotides are TGTGCCAGCAGAAGCAACCGGTTCGAGCAGTACTTC.

At least ten counts were recorded for this clonotype. The chain joins TRBV5-6 to TRBJ2-5; the match to TRBD1 covers 10 bases. Near its end, the DNA agrees better with TRBJ2-7, so the J call may be wrong. CDR3 length: 15 residues. Germline loops: CDR1 SGHDT, CDR2 YYEEEE. CDR3 DNA sequence: TGTGCCAGCAGCCCATGGACAGGGGGCTCCTACGAGCAGTACTTC. Translated, it gives CASSPWTGGSYEQYF.

V usage is TRBV28 and J usage is TRBJ2-3; TRBD2 matches at 8 bases. This CDR3 has 16 amino acids. Per the germline V gene, CDR1 is MDHEN and CDR2 is SYDVKM. Trimming at V came to 1 base and at J to 2 bases, leaving 5 bases not matched to a gene. The CDR3 region is CASSLSLAGLTDTQYF. CDR3 bases: TGTGCCAGCAGTTTATCGCTAGCGGGCCTCACAGATACGCAGTATTTT.

The J gene is TRBJ2-7, the V gene TRBV20-1; D uncertain. V gave up 6 bases and J gave up 0 bases, with 6 bases separating them. Germline V gene sequence: CDR1 DFQATT, CDR2 SNEGSKA (reference sequence). The CDR3 is 11 amino acids. As DNA, the CDR3 is TGCAGTGCGTCTGTCTCCTACGAGCAGTACTTC. Translation: CSASVSYEQYF.

The rearrangement links TRBV5-1 to TRBJ2-1; no reliable D call. Germline CDR1 reads SGHRS; CDR2 reads YFSETQ. With 5 bases removed from V and 5 bases from J, the gap between germline ends came to 17 bases. The CDR3 covers 15 residues. The CDR3 protein is CASSIYEELDNEQFF. CDR3 nucleotides: TGCGCCAGCAGTATTTACGAGGAGCTGGACAATGAGCAGTTCTTC.

The table lists this clonotype with a few counts. The V call is TRBV6-5, the J call TRBJ2-7, with unresolved D. The germline gives CDR1 MNHEY, CDR2 SVGAGI. This CDR3 is 12 amino acids long. With 0 bases removed from V and 7 bases from J, the gap between germline ends came to 7 bases. The CDR3 protein is CASSYSGLEQYF. CDR3 coding DNA: TGTGCCAGCAGTTACTCGGGGTTAGAGCAGTACTTC.